This is a list of T cell receptor beta chains from one sample in a study of blood T cell repertoires in COVID-19. TCRdb's table, derived via immunoSEQ multiplex PCR, lists solely in-frame clones and lacks some. The sample shows around 210,000 clones, approximately 91% of them seen only once. The sequencing input was peripheral blood. These receptors were taken from a man aged 45-65 years with COVID-19, enrolled during active disease. Each CDR3 is given without its conserved first and last residue. The order of the fields is V gene, CDR3 protein.

v_gene: TRBV11-3
CDR3aa: ASSIDRGRSLYNQPQH

v_gene: TRBV4-1
CDR3aa: ASSQVGRSNTGELF

v_gene: TRBV7-3
CDR3aa: ASSQTGDTGELF

v_gene: TRBV7-9
CDR3aa: ASSPETGTSGRETQY

v_gene: TRBV5-1
CDR3aa: ASSSQGISTGELF

v_gene: TRBV11-2
CDR3aa: ASRRTGALGTGELF

v_gene: TRBV18
CDR3aa: ASSPDRGWNSPLH

v_gene: TRBV10-3
CDR3aa: AISTGTGGSYEQY

v_gene: TRBV19
CDR3aa: ASKRNAEGPNYGYT

v_gene: TRBV7-8
CDR3aa: ASSLVTKNTEAF

v_gene: TRBV18
CDR3aa: ASSPGTGGTQY

v_gene: TRBV18
CDR3aa: ASSPVRETNYGYT

v_gene: TRBV9
CDR3aa: ASTPLAGGPGDTQY

v_gene: TRBV5-1
CDR3aa: ASSLQGNEKLF

v_gene: TRBV18
CDR3aa: ASSPRMTGDNEKLF

v_gene: TRBV5-4
CDR3aa: ASSLGLAGGEGKTQY

v_gene: TRBV5-6
CDR3aa: ASSLAFTGTTYEQY

v_gene: TRBV4-1
CDR3aa: ASSQLPWGPQIEAQY

v_gene: TRBV27
CDR3aa: ASSTDISNQPQH

v_gene: TRBV12-3/TRBV12-4
CDR3aa: ASSLRDRGEQY

v_gene: TRBV7-2
CDR3aa: ASSPGTPSYNEQF

v_gene: TRBV29-1
CDR3aa: SALARLAGGWNEQF

v_gene: TRBV5-4
CDR3aa: ASSSPRDRDTQY

v_gene: TRBV7-2
CDR3aa: ASSWREGNYEQY

v_gene: TRBV7-6
CDR3aa: ASSLFSGGQETQY

v_gene: TRBV2
CDR3aa: ASSVGTGSSYNEQF

v_gene: TRBV9
CDR3aa: ASSRGPRLAGGPVEQF

v_gene: TRBV25-1
CDR3aa: ASSDPGFTDTQY

v_gene: TRBV28
CDR3aa: ASRVRGRGYEQY

v_gene: TRBV5-1
CDR3aa: ASSESSGGDTQY

v_gene: TRBV5-4
CDR3aa: ASSSPKAGFSTDTQY

v_gene: TRBV9
CDR3aa: ASSVGGQRISTDTQY

v_gene: TRBV6-2/TRBV6-3
CDR3aa: ASSGASSLRQPQH